This T cell receptor (beta chain) was identified in a study of Graves' ophthalmopathy and Graves' hyperthyroidism. The study, taken as a whole, reports: It was with 65% to 71% sensitivity and around 72% specificity that the model predicted ophthalmopathy progression.

TCR beta CDR3 regions were amplified from RNA transcripts. Scientists carried out first-round RT-PCR using HTBI primers and then a second-round multiplex PCR. TCRdb reprocessed the multiplex PCR reads with MiXCR, giving one entry per CDR3 protein. The table shows more than 300,000 distinct CDR3 sequences, with approximately 15% occurring only once. This clonotype came up many times. Its antigen remains unknown. Unmatched junction bases numbered 14, after V lost 8 bases and J lost 5 bases. This CDR3 has 15 residues. From germline, CDR1 is ENHRY and CDR2 SYGVKD. Participants with hyperthyroidism, aged 18 to 65, were newly diagnosed with under 2 months' duration.

The origin of this receptor is a woman younger than 30 with stable Graves' hyperthyroidism. The rearrangement uses TRBV10-3 and TRBJ2-7; 8 positions agree with TRBD1. Sequencing input: peripheral blood. In nucleotides, the CDR3 is TGTGCCATCGACTTAGGGGACAGGACGCGGGACGAGCAGTACTTC. Translation: CAIDLGDRTRDEQYF.